The clone carrying this TCR beta chain came up many times. The antigen remains unidentified. TCRdb analysed the reads with MiXCR anew, one entry per CDR3 protein. This sample has 150,000 to 180,000 distinct CDR3 sequences; 20% to 25% occur once, and the top ten carry 9.5% to 13%. The entry originates in a study of T cell repertoires in cytomegalovirus infection. Study overall: Public TCR beta signatures indicated both CMV infection and matching HLA type. General study findings and limits: Individuals carrying CMV plus the relevant HLA were identified by cumulative frequency of public TCR beta families. Ex vivo, HLA-C-restricted CMV-specific TCR beta clonotypes prevailed over the rest of the response.

Germline V lookup: CDR1 SGHTA, CDR2 FQGTGA. V was clipped by 2 bases and J by 6 bases, with 8 bases between them. The CDR3 has 13 residues. This TCR came from a human donor in good health (CMV status not recorded). Some clones in this sample may be carry-over from other donors' samples. The sequenced sample was PBMCs. J is TRBJ2-1 and V is TRBV7-3, with D unresolved. CDR3 DNA: TGTGCCAGCAGCTTAGGGCCGGGCAATGAGCAGTTCTTC. Amino acids: CASSLGPGNEQFF.